This entry lists 21 T cell receptor beta chains sequenced from one sample in a study of blood T cell repertoires in COVID-19. Assay used: immunoSEQ multiplex PCR; TCRdb lists only in-frame clones, some missing. The table has under 200,000 clones, 88% seen once; the top ten hold under 2%. Sequenced sample: peripheral blood. All receptors derive from a man in his late teens or twenties with active or convalescent COVID-19.

This clone has only one observation. The rearrangement joins TRBV28 to TRBJ1-1; 8 bases fit TRBD1. There are 14 residues in the CDR3. The germline CDR1 and CDR2 sequences are MDHEN and SYDVKM. The V and J ends lost 8 bases and 0 bases, in that order; junction bases with no gene match: 5. The CDR3 here is CASGRTGMNTEAFF. The CDR3, as DNA: TGTGCCAGCGGGAGGACAGGGATGAACACTGAAGCTTTCTTT.

The chain employs TRBV7-6 and TRBJ2-1, with a weak D call TRBD2 (6 bases). The V end lost 6 bases, the J end lost 1 base, and 10 bases lay between the germline ends. The CDR3 totals 14 residues. From germline, CDR1 is SGHVS and CDR2 FNYEAQ. The CDR3 here is CASSIAESYNEQFF. The CDR3 DNA sequence: TGTGCCAGCAGTATAGCGGAATCCTACAATGAGCAGTTCTTC.

The chain is built from TRBV27 and TRBJ1-5; 7 bases are shared with TRBD1. Unmatched junction bases numbered 10, after V lost 5 bases and J lost 0 bases. There are 17 residues in the CDR3. Germline assignment: CDR1 MNHEY and CDR2 SMNVEV (reference sequence). The CDR3 DNA reads as TGTGCCAGCAGTCATACCGGGGACAGATATAGCAATCAGCCCCAGCATTTT. This encodes CASSHTGDRYSNQPQHF.

The rearrangement joins TRBV2 to TRBJ2-7; 9 bases are shared with TRBD1. The CDR3 length is 14 residues. After removal of 3 bases from V and 6 bases from J, the junction contained 6 bases not matched to a gene. The germline gives CDR1 SNHLY, CDR2 FYNNEI. The CDR3 DNA reads TGTGCCAGCAGTGAGGACAGGGGAGGATTCGAGCAGTACTTC. Protein product: CASSEDRGGFEQYF. Variable domain in full (rest from reference TRBV2 and TRBJ2-7): EPEVTQTPSHQVTQMGQEVILRCVPISNHLYFYWYRQILGQKVEFLVSFYNNEISEKSEIFDDQFSVERPDGSNFTLKIRSTKLEDSAMYFCASSEDRGGFEQYFGPGTRLTVT.

The V and J genes are TRBV2 and TRBJ1-1; perhaps TRBD1 as D (5 bases). CDR3 length equals 14 residues. V was pared by 10 bases and J by 1 base, with 16 bases between. Germline assignment: CDR1 SNHLY and CDR2 FYNNEI. The CDR3 here is CAILVGQGNTEAFF. In nucleotides, the CDR3 is TGTGCCATCCTGGTTGGGCAGGGGAACACTGAAGCTTTCTTT.

Comments on this clone: This CDR3 is also generated by other DNA sequences in the sample. V gene TRBV3-1 (or the pseudogene TRBV3-2) combines with J gene TRBJ1-3, with D perhaps matching TRBD1 (6 bases). V lost 6 bases and J 2 bases, leaving 11 bases between the germline ends. CDR3 length equals 14 residues. Germline V gene sequence: CDR1 LGHDT, CDR2 YNNKEL (reference sequence). The CDR3 loop is CASSQDSTGNTIYF. The DNA of the CDR3 is TGTGCCAGCAGTCAGGACAGCACTGGAAACACCATATATTTT.

Written as DNA, the CDR3 is TGCGCCAGCAGCTTCACGGGGTTGGCTGGAAACACCATATATTTT. Its protein is CASSFTGLAGNTIYF. This chain joins TRBV5-1 and TRBJ1-3; D gene ambiguous. The CDR3 contains 15 residues. Germline values: CDR1 SGHRS, CDR2 YFSETQ. V lost 2 bases and J lost 2, with 11 bases in between.

The chain recombines TRBV18 with TRBJ2-3; D is undetermined. This CDR3 has 12 residues. Deletions cut 6 bases from V and 0 bases from J, with 4 bases between. Germline loops: CDR1 KGHSH, CDR2 LQKENI. CDR3 sequence reads: CASSLSTDTQYF. In nucleotides, the CDR3 is TGTGCCAGCTCCCTTAGCACAGATACGCAGTATTTT.

The chain has TRBV9 and TRBJ1-1, with TRBD1 as a possible D gene (5 bases). CDR3 length equals 15 residues. V was cut by 0 bases and J by 0 bases, with 9 bases left in between. The germline gives CDR1 SGDLS, CDR2 YYNGEE. In DNA form, the CDR3 reads TGTGCCAGCAGCGTAGCGCCAGGGTTGAACACTGAAGCTTTCTTT. Translating gives CASSVAPGLNTEAFF.

The chain employs TRBV30 and TRBJ1-1; D may be TRBD1 (5 bases). The germline V gene encodes CDR1 GTSNPN and CDR2 SVGIG (reference sequence). V was cut by 2 bases and J by 4 bases, with 14 bases left in between. The CDR3 runs 14 residues. The CDR3 region has the DNA TGTGCCTGGAGTCTCCTCAGGGTCACCACTGAAGCTTTCTTT. It codes for CAWSLLRVTTEAFF. The complete variable domain, with remaining parts taken from reference TRBV30 and TRBJ1-1, reads SQTIHQWPATLVQPVGSPLSLECTVEGTSNPNLYWYRQAAGRGLQLLFYSVGIGQISSEVPQNLSASRPQDRQFILSSKKLLLSDSGFYLCAWSLLRVTTEAFFGQGTRLTVV.

V gene TRBV6-1 combines with J gene TRBJ2-1; D gene ambiguous. Germline CDR1 MNHNS, CDR2 SASEGT. Trimming cost V 3 bases and J 0 bases, with 9 bases left between them. This CDR3 has 15 residues. The CDR3 DNA follows: TGTGCCAGCAGTGACCGACGGAGCTCCTACAATGAGCAGTTCTTC. Translation: CASSDRRSSYNEQFF.

The J gene is TRBJ2-2, the V gene TRBV28; 9 positions agree with TRBD1. With 3 bases clipped from V and 4 bases from J, the junction kept 9 bases outside the gene matches. The CDR3 runs to 17 residues. Germline V CDR1 and CDR2: MDHEN, SYDVKM. The CDR3 bases are TGTGCCAGCAGTTTCAGACCGGGACAGGGAGTCACCGGGGAGCTGTTTTTT. This sequence encodes CASSFRPGQGVTGELFF.

The chain is built from TRBV28 and TRBJ1-2, with D perhaps matching TRBD1 (6 bases). CDR3 size: 16 residues. The ends were cut back, 7 bases at V and 0 bases at J, with 18 bases in the middle. The germline V gene encodes CDR1 MDHEN and CDR2 SYDVKM. CDR3 region: CASTWGGGYPNYGYTF. The CDR3 DNA reads as TGTGCCAGCACCTGGGGTGGGGGCTATCCTAACTATGGCTACACCTTC.

V gene TRBV29-1 combines with J gene TRBJ2-2; TRBD2 is a possible D gene (6 bases). CDR3 length: 15 residues. Germline CDR1 and CDR2: SQVTM and ANQGSEA. Deletions cut 4 bases from V and 1 base from J, with 13 bases between. This CDR3 is CSVVRAGQNTGELFF. Written as DNA, the CDR3 is TGCAGCGTTGTACGTGCGGGGCAGAACACCGGGGAGCTGTTTTTT.

Only one count was recorded for this clone. The chain carries TRBV10-3 and TRBJ1-2, with 10 bases aligning to TRBD1. The CDR3 loop spans 15 amino acids. CDR1 and CDR2 (germline): ENHRY, SYGVKD. V gave up 7 bases and J gave up 0 bases; unmatched junction bases: 5. CDR3 sequence reads: CAITKGQGSNYGYTF. CDR3 in DNA: TGTGCCATCACTAAGGGACAGGGGTCTAACTATGGCTACACCTTC.

The chain has TRBV5-1 and TRBJ2-3; D might be TRBD1 (5 bases). V lost 0 bases, J lost 4 bases, and 12 bases lay in between. Germline lookup yields CDR1 SGHRS and CDR2 YFSETQ. The CDR3 runs to 15 residues. DNA of the CDR3: TGCGCCAGCAGCTTGGACGGCAGGGTCGCAGATACGCAGTATTTT. As protein: CASSLDGRVADTQYF.

CDR3 sequence reads: CASSPSGLTEAFF. DNA for the CDR3: TGTGCCAGCAGTCCGTCGGGTCTCACTGAAGCTTTCTTT. The rearrangement joins TRBV12-3 or TRBV12-4 to TRBJ1-1; D is undetermined. This CDR3 spans 13 amino acids. Trimming removed 5 bases at V and 4 bases at J, with 11 bases between.

This chain links TRBV19 with TRBJ2-2; D gene unclear. Germline CDR1 LNHDA, CDR2 SQIVND (reference sequence). The CDR3 is 14 amino acids. Trimming cost V 1 base and J 4 bases, with 7 bases left between them. CDR3 amino acids: CASSIGHLTGELFF. The CDR3 bases are TGTGCCAGTAGTATAGGACACCTCACCGGGGAGCTGTTTTTT.

The chain employs TRBV9 and TRBJ2-7; tentatively, D is TRBD1 (7 bases). The CDR3 totals 15 residues. The V end lost 0 bases, the J end lost 1 base, and 11 bases lay between the germline ends. Germline V CDR1 and CDR2: SGDLS, YYNGEE. The CDR3 spells CASSVVQGGSYEQYF. CDR3 coding DNA: TGTGCCAGCAGCGTAGTGCAGGGGGGATCCTACGAGCAGTACTTC.

V is TRBV30 and J is TRBJ1-6; D possibly corresponds to TRBD1 (5 bases). The CDR3 is made up of 12 amino acids. V gave up 8 bases and J gave up 7 bases, with 12 bases separating them. CDR1 GTSNPN and CDR2 SVGIG come from the germline V gene (reference sequence). The CDR3: CAGGDYNSPLHF. The CDR3 DNA is TGTGCCGGAGGGGACTACAATTCACCCCTCCACTTT.

The chain recombines TRBV11-2 with TRBJ1-5, with a weak D call TRBD1 (6 bases). The ends were cut back, 2 bases at V and 3 bases at J, with 11 bases in the middle. The CDR3 loop spans 15 amino acids. CDR1 and CDR2 (germline): SGHAT, FQNNGV. CDR3 in DNA: TGTGCCAGCAGCTTAAACAGGGCCCCCAATCAGCCCCAGCATTTT. Translated: CASSLNRAPNQPQHF.